These 14 T cell receptor beta chains came from one sample sequenced in a study of follicular helper T cells after annual influenza vaccination (dated by TCRdb to about 2017). The receptor library was made with the immunoSEQ multiplex PCR assay. TCRdb holds this immuneACCESS table with in-frame rearrangements only. Some clones are missing; in checked studies, unresolved V genes explain under half, and the rest has no known cause. The sample includes 6,500 to 8,000 clones, with about 88% observed a single time. The top ten clones comprise around 0.7% of the sample. What this sample's time point label stands for: 2015-2016 season, 7 days after influenza vaccination. Sequencing used CXCR5+ CD38- circulating T follicular helper cells from blood, obtained 7 days after influenza vaccination. The cell subset or site label here, explained by the study, means: circulating Tfh, non-naive CD4+CXCR5+PD-1+ (ICOS+CD38+ or ICOS-CD38-). Source of these receptors: an adult who received the influenza vaccine.

The chain employs TRBV29-1 and TRBJ2-4, with no clear D. Germline values: CDR1 SQVTM, CDR2 ANQGSEA. The V gene lost 4 bases and the J gene lost 3 bases, with 10 bases spanning the gap. The CDR3 covers 13 residues. In nucleotides, the CDR3 is TGCAGCGTTGGCTCAGGAGTCAAAAACATTCAGTACTTC. As protein: CSVGSGVKNIQYF.

The chain joins TRBV27 to TRBJ1-2; perhaps TRBD1 as D (5 bases). Germline V CDR1 and CDR2: MNHEY, SMNVEV (reference sequence). V lost 4 bases, J lost 5 bases, and 23 bases lay in between. This CDR3 is built from 17 residues. DNA for the CDR3: TGTGCCAGCAGTTCATCCGGGACTTATATCTTTGGTTATGGCTACACCTTC. Protein: CASSSSGTYIFGYGYTF.

The chain combines TRBV5-1 with TRBJ1-4; D is unresolved. V lost 0 bases and J lost 4, with 10 bases in between. The CDR3 is 15 residues long. The germline V gene encodes CDR1 SGHRS and CDR2 YFSETQ. CDR3 DNA: TGCGCCAGCAGCTTGGATGCCCAGCTTAATGAAAAACTGTTTTTT. Amino acid sequence: CASSLDAQLNEKLFF.

The chain is built from TRBV25-1 and TRBJ1-5, with D possibly matching TRBD1 (5 bases). The length of the CDR3 is 15 residues. Germline V lookup: CDR1 MGHDK, CDR2 SYGVNS. Between the trimmed V and J ends, which lost 8 bases and 4 bases, there was a span of 18 bases. The chain's CDR3 is CASLETSRENQPQHF. CDR3 nucleotides: TGTGCCAGCCTAGAAACGAGCAGGGAGAATCAGCCCCAGCATTTT. Based on the CDR3 plus reference TRBV25-1 and TRBJ1-5, the full variable domain is EADIYQTPRYLVIGTGKKITLECSQTMGHDKMYWYQQDPGMELHLIHYSYGVNSTEKGDLSSESTVSRIRTEHFPLTLESARPSHTSQYLCASLETSRENQPQHFGDGTRLSIL.

The chain combines TRBV28 with TRBJ1-1; no firm D call. The CDR3 totals 12 residues. Germline assignment: CDR1 MDHEN and CDR2 SYDVKM. Trimming stripped 7 bases from V and 0 bases from J, with 6 bases between. The CDR3 DNA sequence: TGTGCCAGCAATTCTGTGAACACTGAAGCTTTCTTT. Its translation: CASNSVNTEAFF.

The V and J genes are TRBV7-6 and TRBJ2-1; the D is unclear. The germline V gene has CDR1 SGHVS and CDR2 FNYEAQ. The CDR3 covers 16 residues. The germline V and J ends were trimmed by 6 bases and 0 bases, with 15 bases remaining between them. CDR3 region: CASSLQPPSSYNEQFF. CDR3 in DNA: TGTGCCAGCAGTCTTCAACCTCCGAGCTCCTACAATGAGCAGTTCTTC.

The CDR3 DNA follows: TGTGCCAGCAGCTTAGGGGAGACCCAGTACTTC. It yields the protein CASSLGETQYF. J is TRBJ2-5 and V is TRBV11-3; D remains unclear. Per the germline V gene, CDR1 is SGHNT and CDR2 is YENEEA. The germline V and J ends were trimmed by 1 base and 5 bases, with 2 bases remaining between them. The CDR3 runs 11 residues.

CDR3 protein: CASSTYGPGAREKLFF. The DNA of the CDR3 is TGTGCCAGCAGTACGTACGGACCGGGGGCACGTGAAAAACTGTTTTTT. The rearrangement uses TRBV27 and TRBJ1-4; D is perhaps TRBD1 (6 bases). V was clipped by 5 bases and J by 7 bases, with 20 bases between them. The CDR3 contains 16 residues. Germline values: CDR1 MNHEY, CDR2 SMNVEV (reference sequence).

J is TRBJ2-1 and V is TRBV6-1; unclear D gene. This CDR3 comprises 14 residues. V was pared by 4 bases and J by 3 bases, with 10 bases between. CDR1 is MNHNS and CDR2 is SASEGT in the germline V gene. In nucleotides, the CDR3 is TGTGCCAGCAGTGGGGCAGAATTCTACAATGAGCAGTTCTTC. The encoded protein is CASSGAEFYNEQFF.

The J gene is TRBJ2-5, the V gene TRBV7-8; perhaps TRBD2 as D (5 bases). V was shortened by 3 bases and J by 5 bases, with 16 bases between the two germline ends. Germline lookup yields CDR1 SGHVS and CDR2 FQNEAQ. This CDR3 contains 15 residues. The DNA of the CDR3 is TGTGCCAGCAGCTTGCGGACTTCACAGCGGGAGACCCAGTACTTC. Translating gives CASSLRTSQRETQYF.

V and J are TRBV6-1 and TRBJ2-2; tentative D call: TRBD2 (6 bases). Trimming took 7 bases from V and 4 from J, leaving 13 bases between them. From germline, CDR1 is MNHNS and CDR2 SASEGT. There are 14 residues in the CDR3. The CDR3 DNA reads TGTGCCAGCATCTTAACGGGAGTCACCGGGGAGCTGTTTTTT. Amino acid sequence: CASILTGVTGELFF.

The chain links TRBV28 to TRBJ1-1; no firm D call. Germline-derived CDR1 and CDR2 are MDHEN and SYDVKM. The CDR3 has 16 amino acids. V gave up 3 bases and J gave up 0 bases, with 14 bases separating them. CDR3 protein: CASSFPTTGVNTEAFF. CDR3 nucleotide sequence: TGTGCCAGCAGTTTCCCCACCACCGGGGTGAACACTGAAGCTTTCTTT. Supplemented by reference TRBV28 and TRBJ1-1, the full variable domain reads DVKVTQSSRYLVKRTGEKVFLECVQDMDHENMFWYRQDPGLGLRLIYFSYDVKMKEKGDIPEGYSVSREKKERFSLILESASTNQTSMYLCASSFPTTGVNTEAFFGQGTRLTVV.

The chain employs TRBV15 and TRBJ1-5, with no clear D. Germline V lookup: CDR1 LNHNV, CDR2 YYDKDF (reference sequence). This CDR3 has 15 residues. Trimming took off 0 bases at V and 6 bases at J, with 12 bases between the two ends. CDR3 sequence (DNA): TGTGCCACCAGCAGAGATCGGGGAAGGAGTCAGCCCCAGCATTTT. Residues: CATSRDRGRSQPQHF.

The chain combines TRBV5-1 with TRBJ2-3; 9 bases are shared with TRBD2. The CDR3 runs to 15 residues. Trimming removed 6 bases from V and 2 bases from J; junction bases left unmatched: 7. The germline V gene encodes CDR1 SGHRS and CDR2 YFSETQ. CDR3 amino acids: CASIATSGFTDTQYF. The CDR3 DNA reads TGCGCCAGCATCGCGACTAGCGGATTCACAGATACGCAGTATTTT.